This TCR beta chain came from a study of blood T cell repertoires in COVID-19. As originally analysed: Estimated nucleated cell counts came from reference gene primer amplification. TCRdb's copy holds only in-frame clones and misses some; the assay was immunoSEQ multiplex PCR. Clonal size and the V and J genes are those of that table, whereas D and trimming came from the DNA. The data contain about 180,000 clones, 89% of them singletons. Specimen: PBMCs or T cells enriched from blood (not recorded which). This clonotype was sampled from a woman aged 40 to 50 with acute COVID-19.

CDR3 protein: CASSLGQGGYTF. The CDR3 DNA follows: TGTGCCAGCAGTTTGGGACAGGGCGGCTACACCTTC. The chain recombines TRBV12-3 or TRBV12-4 with TRBJ1-2, with TRBD1 matching over 9 bases. Trimming took 3 bases from V and 8 from J; bases not matched to a gene: 1. The CDR3 is 12 amino acids.